This TCR beta chain was recorded in a study of T cell repertoires and HLA-DP antigens listed by TCRdb under 2018. Background for the entire study: The study used an in vitro model of CD4+ T cell alloreactivity in which transduced HeLa cells presented allogeneic HLA-DP. Compared with self, one alloantigen differed at one amino acid in the peptide-binding groove and the other differed at fewer than 12, modelling structurally similar versus dissimilar alloantigens. Of the three donors, two were male and one was female, with ages ranging from the 18-to-29 band to the 60-to-69 band. Average DNA input was about 220 ng for sorted CD137+CD4+ samples, compared with about 1.2 ug for pre-culture CD4+ samples.

V lost 0 bases and J lost 4 bases; the stretch between them is 7 bases long. Measured from the cysteine to the phenylalanine, the CDR3 is 13 residues long. Here the CDR3 DNA is all that survives: 39 bases in frame from base 1. Sequences SGDLS (CDR1) and YYNGEE (CDR2) are obtained from the germline V gene. Notes on this clone: There is no known antigen for this receptor. Within one base of it there is no much larger clone, and no base qualities were kept.

TCRB CDR3 regions were amplified with the immunoSEQ multiplex PCR using forward primers for 54 TRBV segments and reverse primers for 13 TRBJ segments. Pre-culture CD4+ samples were sequenced at deep resolution, targeting 200,000 or so T cell genomes. Sequencing of the amplicons on an Illumina HiSeq System generated 87 bp reads spanning the CDR3. The authors' analysis ran thus. PCR and sequencing errors in the reads were corrected, and alignment to IMGT reference sequences was used to define CDR3 regions. Template and unique rearrangement counts were estimated using synthetic template pools. Clonality was computed by subtracting Pielou's evenness from 1. The Daley-Smith estimator was used to estimate richness. Morisita's index was used to measure repertoire overlap. A clone counted as low-abundance if it appeared in cultured samples but went undetected in the pre-culture repertoire of the same donor. As stored in TCRdb, this immuneACCESS dataset retains in-frame rearrangements with V and J assigned. A fraction of the clones does not appear; measured against another copy, unresolved V genes explain less than half of the discrepancy, and the remainder lacks a known reason. V and J calls plus clone size are reproduced from that table; the DNA served to infer D and trimming. The sample table shows around 110,000 clones, and around 92% are seen once. About 0.27% of the sample goes to the ten largest clones.

Magnetic bead negative selection was used to isolate untouched CD4+ T cells from Ficoll-separated PBMC, with an average purity of approximately 98%. Magnetic beads were used to isolate untouched CD4+ T cells from Ficoll-separated PBMC, giving approximately 98% purity with negligible CD8+ contamination. Donors were three healthy blood donors whose buffy coats supplied peripheral blood mononuclear cells. All three donors were CMV seronegative. Genomic DNA was extracted with the DNeasy Blood & Tissue Kit. TCRB sequencing was performed on genomic DNA from sorted CD137+CD4+ cells and pre-culture CD4+ baseline samples from each subject. The paper's findings and limits, for the study overall: Naive and memory CD4+ repertoires were not analysed separately. Sorted CD137+ cells showed similar clonality against both alloantigens (roughly 0.39), much higher than the clonality of pre-culture samples (around 0.04). An average cumulative frequency of roughly 39% against one allele and 50.6% against the other was found for clones undetected before culture. Limitations were identified as the inclusion of only a few donors, the use of a non-physiological HeLa antigen-presenting system, and the use of total CD4+ responder cells.

The TCR sequence derives from a young woman in good health and CMV-seronegative. The V and J segments used are TRBV9 and TRBJ1-2, and possibly TRBD1, on 5 matching bases. Sequencing used CD4+ T cells from PBMCs. The encoded CDR3 is CASSVADSYGYTF. At the DNA level, the sequence is TGTGCCAGCAGCGTAGCTGACAGCTATGGCTACACCTTC.